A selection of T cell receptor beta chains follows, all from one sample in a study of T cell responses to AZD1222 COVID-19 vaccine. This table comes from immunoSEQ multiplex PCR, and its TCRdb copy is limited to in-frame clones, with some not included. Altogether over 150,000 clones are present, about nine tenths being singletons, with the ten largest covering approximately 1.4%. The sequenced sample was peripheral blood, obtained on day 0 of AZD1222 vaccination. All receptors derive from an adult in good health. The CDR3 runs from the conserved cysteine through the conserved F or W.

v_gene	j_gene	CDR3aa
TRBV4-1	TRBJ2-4	CASSQDEYIQYF
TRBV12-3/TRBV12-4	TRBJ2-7	CASQPQGSYEQYF
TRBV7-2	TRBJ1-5	CASSLERASNQPQHF
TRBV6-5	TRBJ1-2	CATQETYYGYTF
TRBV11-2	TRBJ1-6	CASSFFVFSYNSPLHF
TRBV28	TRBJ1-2	CASSYRDYGYTF
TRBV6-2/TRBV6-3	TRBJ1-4	CASSYQQGATNEKLFF
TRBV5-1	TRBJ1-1	CASSLDRGTMNTEAFF
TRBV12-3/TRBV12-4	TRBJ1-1	CASSFNENTEAFF
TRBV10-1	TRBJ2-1	CALFCGNSYNEQFF
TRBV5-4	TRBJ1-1	CASSLLPNTEAFF
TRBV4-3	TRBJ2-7	CASSQGTGSSYEQYF
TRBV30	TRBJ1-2	CAWGTFGTPFTPNYGYTF
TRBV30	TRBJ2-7	CAWGRRVQYF
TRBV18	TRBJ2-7	CASSPTGQGTYEQYF
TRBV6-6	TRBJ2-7	CASSRRGDYEQCF
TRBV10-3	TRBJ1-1	CAISEPQGAISEAFF
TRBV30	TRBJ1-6	CAWSVLGGPLHF
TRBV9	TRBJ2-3	CASSETGTSTDTQYF
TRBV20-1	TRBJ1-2	CSATTGSGYTF
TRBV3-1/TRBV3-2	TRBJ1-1	CASSQPTGSEAFF
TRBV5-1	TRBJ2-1	CASSFETSGGANEQFF
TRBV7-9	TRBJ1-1	CASSLTGGLGDTEAFF
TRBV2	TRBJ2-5	CASSVGRRETQYF
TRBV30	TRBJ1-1	CAWSEGAWTEAFF
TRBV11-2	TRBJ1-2	CASSLEGTANYGYTF
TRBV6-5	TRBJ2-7	CATRPEAQSSYEQYF
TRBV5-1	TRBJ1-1	CASISQEGRDTEAFF
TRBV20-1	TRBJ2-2	CSASAGPVTGELFF
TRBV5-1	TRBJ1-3	CASSLSRQSSGNTIYF
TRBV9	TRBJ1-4	CASSVGTGNNEKLFF
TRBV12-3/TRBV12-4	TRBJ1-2	CASSFSGYGYTF
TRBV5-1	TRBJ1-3	CASSFAPGAGNTIYF
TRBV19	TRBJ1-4	CASSIRQGLATNEKLFF
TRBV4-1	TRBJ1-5	CASSQPGRTEPQHF
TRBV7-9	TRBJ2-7	CASSLGDYEQYF
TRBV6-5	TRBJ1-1	CASKRQVETEAFF